This T cell receptor (beta chain) was found in a study of blood T cell repertoires in COVID-19. On the study more broadly: PBMCs, B-cell-depleted T cells, or T cells were the source of the cDNA or gDNA that made up the material.

Data came from immunoSEQ multiplex PCR; TCRdb stores just in-frame clones and leaves some out. This sample has fewer than 500,000 clones, with around 84% found just once. This receptor was taken from a human donor with acute or convalescent COVID-19. The donor label of this sample is uncertain. Material: peripheral blood.

The CDR3 DNA sequence: TGTGCCAGCAGTTTATCGACAGGGACAGGATACAATGAGCAGTTCTTC. It yields the protein CASSLSTGTGYNEQFF. The chain employs TRBV27 and TRBJ2-1; 8 bases agree with TRBD1. V shed 0 bases and J 4 bases; nucleotides not matched to a gene: 5. The V gene's germline CDR1 is MNHEY and CDR2 SMNVEV (reference sequence). This CDR3 has 16 amino acids.